The rows below give T cell receptor beta chains drawn from one sample of a study of T cells in Graves' hyperthyroidism and ophthalmopathy. Using its own MiXCR run on the multiplex PCR reads, TCRdb lists one record per CDR3 protein. Here the sample spans hundreds of thousands of distinct CDR3 sequences, less than 45% being singletons. The sequenced sample was peripheral blood or thyroid tissue (not recorded which). The receptors derive from an adult man with Graves' disease, either hyperthyroidism or ophthalmopathy (not recorded which). The CDR3 runs from the conserved cysteine through the conserved F or W. A D gene is named only where the DNA matches it firmly. Not all rows give a size; the values are once, few, many and, for expanded clones, a class.

-,TRBV24-1,-,TRBJ1-1,CASSFLAGLMNTEAFF,TGTGCCAGCAGTTTTCTTGCGGGACTTATGAACACTGAAGCTTTCTTT
-,TRBV6-5,-,TRBJ1-4,CASSSGVGGEKLFF,TGTGCCAGCAGTTCCGGGGTAGGAGGTGAAAAACTGTTTTTT
few,TRBV5-1,-,TRBJ1-5,CASSSQAGGPQHF,TGCGCCAGCAGCTCTCAGGCCGGTGGGCCCCAGCATTTT
-,TRBV7-8,-,TRBJ1-5,CASGPRGDQPQHF,TGTGCCAGCGGCCCTAGGGGAGATCAGCCCCAGCATTTT
many,TRBV6-5,-,TRBJ1-2,CASRPTGSYGYTF,TGCGCCAGCAGACCGACAGGTTCCTATGGCTACACCTTC
-,TRBV19,TRBD2,TRBJ2-1,CASSLRTSGRSYNEQFF,TGTGCCAGTAGTCTCCGGACTAGCGGGCGCTCCTACAATGAGCAGTTCTTC
-,TRBV7-9,-,TRBJ1-6,CASSMGAVSPLHF,TGTGCCAGCAGTATGGGGGCTGTATCACCCCTCCACTTT
-,TRBV2,-,TRBJ1-1,CASRQELNTEAFF,TGTGCCAGTAGACAGGAATTGAACACTGAAGCTTTCTTT
many,TRBV7-6,TRBD1,TRBJ1-3,CASSWGQAGDTIYF,TGTGCCAGCAGCTGGGGACAGGCTGGCGACACCATATATTTT
few,TRBV7-9,-,TRBJ1-2,CASSLYPPDGDGYTF,TGTGCCAGCAGCTTATACCCCCCCGATGGTGATGGCTACACCTTC
-,TRBV5-1,-,TRBJ2-7,CASSRGRKYEQYF,TGCGCCAGCAGCCGGGGCAGAAAATACGAGCAGTACTTC
-,TRBV24-1,TRBD1,TRBJ1-2,CARPIDRDDYGYTF,TGTGCTAGGCCCATCGACAGGGACGACTATGGCTACACCTTC
few,TRBV12-3/TRBV12-4,-,TRBJ1-4,CASSFSGLEKLFF,TGTGCCAGCAGTTTCTCAGGGCTTGAAAAACTGTTTTTT
-,TRBV29-1,TRBD1,TRBJ1-2,CSLRDRGYGYTF,TGCAGCCTCCGGGACAGAGGCTATGGCTACACCTTC
many,TRBV2,-,TRBJ1-2,CASEGGPNYGYTF,TGTGCCAGCGAGGGGGGACCTAACTATGGCTACACCTTC
-,TRBV7-8,-,TRBJ1-3,CASSLDMMNTMYF,TGTGCCAGCAGCCTCGACATGATGAACACCATGTATTTT
few,TRBV12-3/TRBV12-4,TRBD2,TRBJ2-7,CASSPGLASEQYF,TGTGCCAGCAGTCCCGGACTAGCGAGCGAGCAGTACTTC
-,TRBV6-1,-,TRBJ2-7,CASSPLQASYEQYF,TGTGCCAGCAGTCCTCTCCAGGCCTCCTACGAGCAGTACTTC
-,TRBV2,TRBD1,TRBJ1-1,CASSPRTGGHMNTEAFF,TGTGCCAGCAGTCCAAGGACAGGGGGCCACATGAACACTGAAGCTTTCTTT
few,TRBV2,-,TRBJ1-1,CASISPEEAFF,TGTGCCAGCATTAGCCCCGAGGAAGCTTTCTTT
-,TRBV24-1,TRBD1,TRBJ1-2,CATSDIGGDNYGYTF,TGTGCCACCAGTGATATAGGGGGCGATAACTATGGCTACACCTTC
-,TRBV4-2,-,TRBJ1-2,CASSLSTGSSGYTF,TGTGCCAGCAGCCTAAGCACCGGGTCGTCTGGCTACACCTTC
many,TRBV20-1,-,TRBJ1-6,CSARDTRQGTNSPLHF,TGCAGTGCTAGAGATACTCGGCAGGGGACCAATTCACCCCTCCACTTT
few,TRBV2,-,TRBJ1-5,CASSLRASLSNQPQHF,TGTGCCAGCAGTTTAAGGGCATCCTTAAGCAATCAGCCCCAGCATTTT
many,TRBV25-1,-,TRBJ1-2,CASNQGYGYTF,TGTGCCAGCAACCAGGGCTATGGCTACACCTTC
-,TRBV5-1,-,TRBJ2-6,CASSSEQGRISGANVLTF,TGCGCCAGCAGCTCCGAACAGGGAAGGATATCTGGGGCCAACGTCCTGACTTTC